What follows describes a single T cell receptor beta chain. Measured with immunoSEQ multiplex PCR; TCRdb has only the in-frame clones, and not every one. Of 85,000 to 100,000 clones in the sample, more than 80% are singletons; the top ten hold around 1.5%. This entry comes from a study of T cells after somatic rescue of genetic block. The length of the CDR3 is 13 residues. CDR1 is MNHEY, CDR2 SMNVEV, per germline (reference sequence). V lost 4 bases and J lost 5, with 11 bases in between. The sequenced material came from peripheral blood mononuclear cells (PBMCs). V is TRBV27 and J is TRBJ1-1; D possibly corresponds to TRBD1 (5 bases). The source is a woman younger than 30. CDR3 coding DNA: TGTGCCAGCAGTTCTGGGGGACGGACTGAAGCTTTCTTT. Encoded protein: CASSSGGRTEAFF.